This T cell receptor beta chain was sequenced during a study of T cells in Graves' hyperthyroidism and ophthalmopathy. The CDR3 has 16 residues. CDR1 SGHAT and CDR2 FQNNGV come from the germline V gene. V lost 0 bases and J lost 3; bases outside the gene matches: 7. The TCR beta CDR3 regions underwent amplification using RNA transcripts as the source. A first-round RT-PCR of the TCR CDR3 used the HTBI primer set. TCRdb re-derived calls from the multiplex PCR reads in MiXCR, one entry per CDR3 protein. The sample has hundreds of thousands of distinct CDR3 sequences, less than 25% seen once. This clonotype was recorded many times.

The sequence was collected from a man aged 25 to 45 with Graves' ophthalmopathy. The sequencing input was blood. This chain uses TRBV11-2 with TRBJ2-7, with 8 bases lining up with TRBD1. In nucleotides, the CDR3 is TGTGCCAGCAGCTTAGAACTTCAGGGGGCAGGCTACGAGCAGTACTTC. Encoded protein: CASSLELQGAGYEQYF.